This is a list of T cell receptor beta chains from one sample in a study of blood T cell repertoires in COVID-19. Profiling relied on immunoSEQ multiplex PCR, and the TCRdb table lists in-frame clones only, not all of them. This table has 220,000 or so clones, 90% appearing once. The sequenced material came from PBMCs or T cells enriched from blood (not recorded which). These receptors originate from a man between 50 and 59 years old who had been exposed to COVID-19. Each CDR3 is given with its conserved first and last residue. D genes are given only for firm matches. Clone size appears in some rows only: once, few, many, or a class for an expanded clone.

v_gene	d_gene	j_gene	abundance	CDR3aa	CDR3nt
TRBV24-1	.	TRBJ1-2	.	CATSDLREGPRSGDGYTF	TGTGCCACCAGTGACCTCAGGGAGGGGCCGAGGTCAGGGGATGGCTACACCTTC
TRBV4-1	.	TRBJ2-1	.	CASSQDLMRTYNEQFF	TGCGCCAGCAGCCAAGACCTTATGAGAACTTACAATGAGCAGTTCTTC
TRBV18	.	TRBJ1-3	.	CASSPRGSDGSGNTIYF	TGTGCCAGCTCACCACGCGGGTCCGACGGCTCTGGAAACACCATATATTTT
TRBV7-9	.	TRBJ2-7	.	CASSSGGLSAFYEQYF	TGTGCCAGCAGCTCCGGCGGCCTCAGTGCCTTCTACGAGCAGTACTTC
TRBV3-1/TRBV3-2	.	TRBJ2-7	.	CASSTRDLGYEQYF	TGTGCCAGCAGCACCAGGGACTTAGGCTACGAGCAGTACTTC
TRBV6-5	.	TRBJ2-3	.	CASSYSPSPSTDTQYF	TGTGCCAGCAGTTACTCGCCTAGTCCTAGCACAGATACGCAGTATTTT
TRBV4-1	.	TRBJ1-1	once	CASSQVGSLNTEAFF	TGCGCCAGCAGCCAAGTTGGGAGCCTGAACACTGAAGCTTTCTTT
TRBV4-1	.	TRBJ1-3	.	CASSQTGTRLSTIYF	TGCGCCAGCAGCCAAACCGGGACAAGGCTTAGCACCATATATTTT
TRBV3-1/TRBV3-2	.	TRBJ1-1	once	CASSQRTEAFF	TGTGCCAGCAGCCAGCGAACTGAAGCTTTCTTT
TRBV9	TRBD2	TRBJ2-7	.	CASSAGGLAGDEQYF	TGTGCCAGCAGCGCAGGGGGACTAGCGGGGGATGAGCAGTACTTC
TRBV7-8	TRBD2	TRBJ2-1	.	CASSFLAGGQHSEQFF	TGTGCCAGCAGCTTCCTAGCGGGAGGTCAGCACAGTGAGCAGTTCTTC
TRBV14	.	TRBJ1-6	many	CASSQDPGDYSPLHF	TGTGCCAGCAGCCAAGATCCAGGGGATTATTCACCCCTCCACTTT
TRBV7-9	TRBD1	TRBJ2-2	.	CASSSQGAVYGELFF	TGTGCCAGCAGTTCTCAGGGGGCGGTCTACGGGGAGCTGTTTTTT
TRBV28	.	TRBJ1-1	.	CASSLDASGTSAPEAFF	TGTGCCAGCAGTCTTGACGCCTCCGGGACATCGGCGCCTGAAGCTTTCTTT
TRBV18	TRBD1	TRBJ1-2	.	CASSQLQGPIGDGYTF	TGTGCCAGCTCCCAATTACAGGGGCCCATCGGAGATGGCTACACCTTC
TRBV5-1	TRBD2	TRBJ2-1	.	CASSSTSGSYNEQFF	TGCGCCAGCAGCTCCACTAGCGGCTCCTACAATGAGCAGTTCTTC
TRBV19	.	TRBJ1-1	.	CASSVEGYTEAFF	TGTGCCAGTAGCGTGGAGGGCTACACTGAAGCTTTCTTT
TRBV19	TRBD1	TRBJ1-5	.	CASTMRQGNQPQHF	TGTGCCAGTACCATGAGACAGGGGAATCAGCCCCAGCATTTT
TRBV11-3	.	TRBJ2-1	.	CASSSQGSYNEQFF	TGTGCCAGCAGCTCACAGGGATCCTACAATGAGCAGTTCTTC
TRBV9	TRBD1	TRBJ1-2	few	CASSPRDRGRDNYGYTF	TGTGCCAGCAGCCCCCGGGACAGGGGGCGCGATAACTATGGCTACACCTTC
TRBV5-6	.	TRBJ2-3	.	CASRGIDSRGDTQYF	TGTGCCAGCAGAGGAATCGACAGTAGGGGAGATACGCAGTATTTT
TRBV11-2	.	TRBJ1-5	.	CASSFNSNQPQHF	TGTGCCAGCAGCTTTAATAGCAATCAGCCCCAGCATTTT
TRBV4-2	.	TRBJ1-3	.	CASSQLGSKSGNTIYF	TGTGCCAGCAGCCAACTGGGCAGCAAGTCTGGAAACACCATATATTTT
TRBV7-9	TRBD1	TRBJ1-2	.	CASSKTGQGKFGYGYTF	TGTGCCAGCAGTAAAACGGGACAGGGTAAATTTGGGTATGGCTACACCTTC
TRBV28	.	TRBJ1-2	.	CASSFGGNYGYTF	TGTGCCAGCAGTTTTGGCGGTAACTATGGCTACACCTTC
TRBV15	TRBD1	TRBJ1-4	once	CATSRDRGLNEKLFF	TGTGCCACCAGCAGAGACAGGGGGCTTAATGAAAAACTGTTTTTT
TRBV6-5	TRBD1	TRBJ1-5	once	CASNPRQGHDLPQHF	TGTGCCAGCAACCCGCGACAGGGCCATGATCTGCCCCAGCATTTT
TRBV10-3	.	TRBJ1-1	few	CAISVRDLRLNTEAFF	TGTGCCATCAGTGTCCGGGACTTACGCCTGAACACTGAAGCTTTCTTT
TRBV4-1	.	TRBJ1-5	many	CASSQDVGTTNQPQHF	TGCGCCAGCAGCCAAGATGTTGGGACTACAAATCAGCCCCAGCATTTT
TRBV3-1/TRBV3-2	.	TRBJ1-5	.	CASSQGGQYNQPQHF	TGTGCCAGCAGCCAAGGGGGGCAGTACAATCAGCCCCAGCATTTT
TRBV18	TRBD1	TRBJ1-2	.	CASSPLGTGVNYGYTF	TGTGCCAGCTCACCACTGGGGACAGGGGTCAACTATGGCTACACCTTC
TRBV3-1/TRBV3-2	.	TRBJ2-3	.	CASSQRHTQYF	TGTGCCAGCAGCCAGCGGCATACGCAGTATTTT
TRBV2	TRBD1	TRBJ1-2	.	CASIPQGAGYGYTF	TGTGCCAGCATCCCACAGGGGGCGGGCTATGGCTACACCTTC
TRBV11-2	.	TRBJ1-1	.	CASSIRPDRPTEAFF	TGTGCCAGCAGCATTCGCCCCGACAGGCCCACTGAAGCTTTCTTT
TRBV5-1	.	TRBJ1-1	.	CASSVDRRGTEAFF	TGCGCCAGCAGCGTGGACCGAAGGGGCACTGAAGCTTTCTTT
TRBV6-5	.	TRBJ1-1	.	CASSLRYRVDTEAFF	TGTGCCAGCAGCCTTCGTTACAGGGTGGACACTGAAGCTTTCTTT
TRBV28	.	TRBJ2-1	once	CALVRGPTYNEQFF	TGTGCCCTGGTTAGGGGCCCAACCTACAATGAGCAGTTCTTC
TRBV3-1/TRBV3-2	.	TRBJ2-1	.	CASSPEGVEQFF	TGTGCCAGCAGCCCAGAAGGGGTTGAGCAGTTCTTC
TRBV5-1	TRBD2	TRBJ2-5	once	CASSVRTSVQETQYF	TGCGCCAGCAGCGTAAGGACTAGCGTCCAAGAGACCCAGTACTTC
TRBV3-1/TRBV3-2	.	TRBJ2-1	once	CASSQDLVRNEQFF	TGTGCCAGCAGCCAAGATCTAGTACGCAATGAGCAGTTCTTC
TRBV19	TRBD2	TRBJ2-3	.	CASSPRVGGFRTDTQYF	TGTGCCAGTAGTCCCCGTGTGGGAGGGTTTCGTACAGATACGCAGTATTTT
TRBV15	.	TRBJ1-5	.	CATSRVYGRPVNQPQHF	TGTGCCACCAGCAGAGTGTATGGCAGGCCAGTTAATCAGCCCCAGCATTTT
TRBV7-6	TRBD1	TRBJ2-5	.	CASSVGTGGWETQYF	TGTGCCAGCAGCGTGGGGACAGGGGGCTGGGAGACCCAGTACTTC
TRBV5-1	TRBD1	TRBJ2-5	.	CASSTGQGKVETQYF	TGCGCCAGCAGCACGGGACAGGGGAAGGTAGAGACCCAGTACTTC
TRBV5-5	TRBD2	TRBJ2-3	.	CASSLALAGAQDTQYF	TGTGCCAGCAGCTTGGCACTAGCGGGGGCCCAAGATACGCAGTATTTT
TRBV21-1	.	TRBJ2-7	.	CASSKVGGRWYEQYF	TGTGCCAGCAGCAAAGTGGGGGGGCGGTGGTACGAGCAGTACTTC
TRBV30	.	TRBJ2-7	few	CAWSWGGEQYF	TGTGCCTGGAGTTGGGGAGGCGAGCAGTACTTC